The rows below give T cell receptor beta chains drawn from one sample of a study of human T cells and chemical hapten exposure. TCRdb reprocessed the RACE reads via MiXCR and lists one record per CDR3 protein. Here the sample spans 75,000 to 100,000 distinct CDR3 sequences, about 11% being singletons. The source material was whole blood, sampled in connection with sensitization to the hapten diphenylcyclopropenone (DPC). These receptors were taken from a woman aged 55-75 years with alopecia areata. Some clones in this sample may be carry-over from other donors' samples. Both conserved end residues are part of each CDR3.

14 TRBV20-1 CSARFGPNTGELFF
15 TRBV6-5 CAILRGPAVQETQYF
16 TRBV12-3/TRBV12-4 CASSPRQGGDNQPQHF
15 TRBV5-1 CASSQGHFNTGELFF
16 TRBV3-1 CASSRTGSIMDTEAFF
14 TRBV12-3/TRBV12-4 CASSFVGPKDGYTF
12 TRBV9 CASSVLGSEQFF
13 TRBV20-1 CSATPQWNTEAFF
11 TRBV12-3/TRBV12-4 CASSAWGEQYF
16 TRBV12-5 CASGLGSRTANYGYTF
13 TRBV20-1 CSASADLTYEQYF
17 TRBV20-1 CSASSGTGVSGANVLTF
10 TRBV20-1 CSASGETQYF
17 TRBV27 CASSGGSRNLQGYGYTF
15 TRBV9 CASSVGEAGGYEQYF
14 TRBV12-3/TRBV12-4 CASRMTGLSYEQYF
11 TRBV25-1 CASSESHYRFF
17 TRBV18 CASSPNRDRATGNTIYF
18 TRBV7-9 CASSHAPPTGAGANVLTF
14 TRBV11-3 CASSDRGFGNEQFF
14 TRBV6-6 CASSRGTGWGEAFF
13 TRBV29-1 CSATFRGAYGYTF
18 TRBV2 CASIRPTFRGRSQETQYF
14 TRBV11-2 CASSLDFGGRTQYF
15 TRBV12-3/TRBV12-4 CASSFEGAPARELFF
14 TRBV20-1 CSVCRRHVNTEAFF
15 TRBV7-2 CASSPRNSGGYEQYF
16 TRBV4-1 CASSQATGTGWETQYF
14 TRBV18 CASSPGQGRNIQYF
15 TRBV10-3 CAISEAGYMNTEAFF
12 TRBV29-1 CSVVVSTDTQYF
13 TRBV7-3 CASSLVPQETQYF
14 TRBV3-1 CASSRGQGWDEQFF
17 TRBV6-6 CASSYSRQGGMNTEAFF
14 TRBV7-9 CASSLNSKNTEAFF
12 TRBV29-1 CSVAPGNTEAFF
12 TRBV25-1 CASSGIAGVRFF
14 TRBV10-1 CASSESRLGYEQYF
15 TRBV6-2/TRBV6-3 CASSLRIGANEKLFF
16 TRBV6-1 CASSETVARSNQPQHF